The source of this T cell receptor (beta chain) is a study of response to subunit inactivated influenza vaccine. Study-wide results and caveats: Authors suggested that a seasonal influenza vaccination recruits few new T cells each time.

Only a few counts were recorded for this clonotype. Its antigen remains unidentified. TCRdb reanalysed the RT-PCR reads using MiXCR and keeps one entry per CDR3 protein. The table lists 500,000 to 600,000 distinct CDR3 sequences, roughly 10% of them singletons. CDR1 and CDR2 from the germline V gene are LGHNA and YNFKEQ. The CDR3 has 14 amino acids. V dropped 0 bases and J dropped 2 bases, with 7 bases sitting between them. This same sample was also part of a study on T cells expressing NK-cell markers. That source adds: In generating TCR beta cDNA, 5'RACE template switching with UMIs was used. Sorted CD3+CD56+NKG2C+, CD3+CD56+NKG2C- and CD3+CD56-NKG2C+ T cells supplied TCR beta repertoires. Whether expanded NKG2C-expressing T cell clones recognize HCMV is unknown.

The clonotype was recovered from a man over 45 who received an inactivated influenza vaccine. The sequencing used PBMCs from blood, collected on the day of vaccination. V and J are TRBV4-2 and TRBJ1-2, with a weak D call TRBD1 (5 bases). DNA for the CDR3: TGTGCCAGCAGCCAAGATTGGGGGAACTATGGCTACACCTTC. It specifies CASSQDWGNYGYTF.